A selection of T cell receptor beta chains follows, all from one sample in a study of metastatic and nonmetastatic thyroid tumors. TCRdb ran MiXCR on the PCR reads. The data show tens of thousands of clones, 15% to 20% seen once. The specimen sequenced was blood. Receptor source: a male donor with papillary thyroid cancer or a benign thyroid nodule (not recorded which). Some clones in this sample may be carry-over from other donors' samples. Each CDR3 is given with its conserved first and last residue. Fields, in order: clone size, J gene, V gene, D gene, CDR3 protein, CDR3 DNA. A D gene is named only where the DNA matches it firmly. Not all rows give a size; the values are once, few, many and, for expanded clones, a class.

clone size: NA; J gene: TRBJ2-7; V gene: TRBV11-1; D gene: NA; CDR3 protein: CASSRPLVGEFSYEQYF; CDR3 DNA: TGTGCCAGCAGCCGACCCCTAGTCGGGGAGTTTTCCTACGAGCAGTACTTC
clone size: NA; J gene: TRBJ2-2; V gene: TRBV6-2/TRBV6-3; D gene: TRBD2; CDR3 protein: CASSLFPGLAGERNTGELFF; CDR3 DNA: TGTGCCAGCAGTCTCTTCCCGGGACTAGCGGGAGAGAGGAACACCGGGGAGCTGTTTTTT
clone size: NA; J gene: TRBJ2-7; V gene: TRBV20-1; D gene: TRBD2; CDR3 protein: CSARGAPGLAPAYEQYF; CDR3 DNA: TGCAGTGCTAGAGGGGCCCCCGGACTAGCGCCCGCCTACGAGCAGTACTTC
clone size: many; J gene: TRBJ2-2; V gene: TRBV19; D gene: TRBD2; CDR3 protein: CASIHLAGGTGELFF; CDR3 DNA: TGTGCCAGTATTCATCTAGCGGGAGGCACCGGGGAGCTGTTTTTT
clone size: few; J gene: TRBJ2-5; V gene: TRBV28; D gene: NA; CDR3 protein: CASSFQWSGPRETQYF; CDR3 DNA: TGTGCCAGCAGTTTTCAGTGGTCCGGCCCGCGGGAGACCCAGTACTTC
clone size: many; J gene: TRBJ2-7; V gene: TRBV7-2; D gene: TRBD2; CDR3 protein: CASSLSAAGGALGEQYF; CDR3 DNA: TGTGCCAGCAGCTTAAGCGCGGCGGGGGGGGCTCTTGGAGAGCAGTACTTC
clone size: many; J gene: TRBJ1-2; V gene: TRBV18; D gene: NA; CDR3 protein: CASSPDPNYGYTF; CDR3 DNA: TGTGCCAGCTCACCAGACCCTAACTATGGCTACACCTTC
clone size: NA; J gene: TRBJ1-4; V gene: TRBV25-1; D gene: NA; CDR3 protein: CASGDFGDDEKLFF; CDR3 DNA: TGCGCCAGCGGTGACTTTGGGGACGACGAAAAACTGTTTTTT
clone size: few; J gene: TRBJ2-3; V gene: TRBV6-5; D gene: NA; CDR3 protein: CASSYRAYTQYF; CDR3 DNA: TGTGCCAGCAGTTATAGGGCGTATACGCAGTATTTT
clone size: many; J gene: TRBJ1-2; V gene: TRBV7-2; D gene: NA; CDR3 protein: CASRPQGLGPSGYTF; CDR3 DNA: TGTGCCAGCAGACCTCAGGGTTTGGGGCCTTCTGGCTACACCTTC
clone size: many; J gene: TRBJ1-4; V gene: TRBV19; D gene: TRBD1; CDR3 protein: CASMRTGGVPNEKLFF; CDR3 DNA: TGTGCCAGTATGAGGACAGGGGGCGTCCCCAATGAAAAACTGTTTTTT
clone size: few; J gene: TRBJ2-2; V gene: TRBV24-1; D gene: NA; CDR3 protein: CATSDLGQPTGELFF; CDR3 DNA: TGTGCCACCAGTGATTTGGGTCAACCCACCGGGGAGCTGTTTTTT
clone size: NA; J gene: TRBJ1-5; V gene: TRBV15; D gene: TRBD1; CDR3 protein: CASQGGGNQPQHF; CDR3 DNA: TGTGCCAGCCAGGGGGGAGGCAATCAGCCCCAGCATTTT
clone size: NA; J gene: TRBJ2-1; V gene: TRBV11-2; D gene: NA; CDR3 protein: CASSLESGMQGEQFF; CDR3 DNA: TGTGCCAGCAGCTTAGAGAGCGGTATGCAGGGCGAGCAGTTCTTC
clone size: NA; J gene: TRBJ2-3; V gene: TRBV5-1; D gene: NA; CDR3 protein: CASRTGPVTDTQYF; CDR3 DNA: TGCGCCAGCAGAACAGGGCCTGTCACAGATACGCAGTATTTT
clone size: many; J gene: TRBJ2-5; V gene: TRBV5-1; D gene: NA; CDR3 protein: CASSLRGGKETQYF; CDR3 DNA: TGCGCCAGCAGCCTGAGGGGGGGGAAAGAGACCCAGTACTTC
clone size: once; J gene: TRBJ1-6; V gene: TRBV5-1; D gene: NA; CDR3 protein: CASSPSTGGASPLHF; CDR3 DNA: TGCGCCAGCAGCCCTTCCACAGGAGGTGCTTCACCCCTCCACTTT
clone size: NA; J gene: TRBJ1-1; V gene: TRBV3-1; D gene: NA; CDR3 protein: CASSQGQANEAFF; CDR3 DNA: TGTGCCAGCAGCCAAGGACAGGCTAATGAAGCTTTCTTT
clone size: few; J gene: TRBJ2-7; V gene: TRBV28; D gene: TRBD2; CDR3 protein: CASSLWAGTSGREYF; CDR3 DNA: TGTGCCAGCAGTTTATGGGCGGGGACTAGCGGGAGGGAGTACTTC
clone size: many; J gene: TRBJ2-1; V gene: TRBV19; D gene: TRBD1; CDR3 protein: CASQFPGQGPEQFF; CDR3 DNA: TGTGCCAGCCAATTCCCGGGACAGGGCCCTGAGCAGTTCTTC
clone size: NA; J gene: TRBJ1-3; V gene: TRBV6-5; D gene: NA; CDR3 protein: CASSYPQGNTIYF; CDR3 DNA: TGTGCCAGCAGTTACCCCCAGGGAAACACCATATATTTT
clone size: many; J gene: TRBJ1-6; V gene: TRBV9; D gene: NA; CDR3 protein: CASSVDNSPLHF; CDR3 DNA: TGTGCCAGCAGCGTCGATAATTCACCCCTCCACTTT
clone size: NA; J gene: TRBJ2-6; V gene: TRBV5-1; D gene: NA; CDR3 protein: CASSLARGVAGANVLTF; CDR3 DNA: TGCGCCAGCAGCTTGGCCAGGGGGGTAGCTGGGGCCAACGTCCTGACTTTC
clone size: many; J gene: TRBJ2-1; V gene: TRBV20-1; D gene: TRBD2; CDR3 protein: CSARDRLAGGAGRASYNEQFF; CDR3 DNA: TGCAGTGCTAGAGATCGACTAGCGGGGGGGGCAGGAAGGGCCTCCTACAATGAGCAGTTCTTC
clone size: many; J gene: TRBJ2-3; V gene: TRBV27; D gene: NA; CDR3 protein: CASSPILRMDTQYF; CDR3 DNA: TGTGCCAGCAGTCCCATACTTCGCATGGATACGCAGTATTTT
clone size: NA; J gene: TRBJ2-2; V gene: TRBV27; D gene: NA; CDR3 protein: CASSLFNVPGVNTGELFF; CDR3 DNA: TGTGCCAGCAGTTTATTTAATGTTCCAGGCGTTAACACCGGGGAGCTGTTTTTT
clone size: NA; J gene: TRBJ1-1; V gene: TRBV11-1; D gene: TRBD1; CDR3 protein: CASSLARPGGQNTEAFF; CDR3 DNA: TGTGCCAGCAGCTTAGCCCGGCCAGGGGGCCAGAACACTGAAGCTTTCTTT
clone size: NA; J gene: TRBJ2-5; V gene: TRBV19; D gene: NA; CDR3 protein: CASSLSLSYQETQYF; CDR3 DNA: TGTGCCAGTAGTTTATCGCTCAGCTACCAAGAGACCCAGTACTTC
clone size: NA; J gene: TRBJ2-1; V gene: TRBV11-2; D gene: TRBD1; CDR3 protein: CASSSPGQCRIPYNEQFF; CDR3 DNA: TGTGCCAGCAGCTCGCCGGGACAGTGTAGGATCCCCTACAATGAGCAGTTCTTC
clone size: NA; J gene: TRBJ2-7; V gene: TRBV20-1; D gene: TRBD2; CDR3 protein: CSARGPTSSSYEQYF; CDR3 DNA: TGCAGTGCTAGAGGTCCGACTAGCTCCTCCTACGAGCAGTACTTC
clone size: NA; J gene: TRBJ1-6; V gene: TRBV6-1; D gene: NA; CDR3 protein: CASSEERRNSPLHF; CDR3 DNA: TGTGCCAGCAGTGAAGAGAGAAGGAACTCACCCCTCCACTTT
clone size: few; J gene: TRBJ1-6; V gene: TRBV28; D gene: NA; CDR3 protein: CASSRSRSYNSPLHF; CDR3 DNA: TGTGCCAGCAGTCGATCACGCTCCTATAATTCACCCCTCCACTTT
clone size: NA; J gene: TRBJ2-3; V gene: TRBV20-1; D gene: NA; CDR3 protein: CSARPFDKGTDTQYF; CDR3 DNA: TGCAGTGCCCGACCGTTTGACAAAGGCACAGATACGCAGTATTTT
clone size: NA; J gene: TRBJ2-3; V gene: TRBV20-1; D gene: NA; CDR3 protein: CSARIARPTYTQYF; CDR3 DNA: TGCAGTGCTAGAATAGCGCGGCCCACATATACGCAGTATTTT
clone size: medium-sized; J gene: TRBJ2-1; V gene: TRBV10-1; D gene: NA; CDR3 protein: CASSPGQFNNEQFF; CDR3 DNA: TGCGCCAGCAGTCCCGGACAGTTCAACAATGAGCAGTTCTTC
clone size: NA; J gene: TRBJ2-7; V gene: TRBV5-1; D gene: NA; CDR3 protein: CASSLEGVHEQYF; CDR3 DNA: TGCGCCAGCAGCTTGGAGGGGGTCCACGAGCAGTACTTC
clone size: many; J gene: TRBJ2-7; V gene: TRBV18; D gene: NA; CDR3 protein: CASSSTGYEQYF; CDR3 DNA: TGTGCCAGCTCATCGACTGGTTACGAGCAGTACTTC
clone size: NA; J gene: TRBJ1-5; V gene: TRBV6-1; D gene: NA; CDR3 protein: CASSDHLGGVQPQHF; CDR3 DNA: TGTGCCAGCAGTGACCACCTCGGGGGAGTTCAGCCCCAGCATTTT
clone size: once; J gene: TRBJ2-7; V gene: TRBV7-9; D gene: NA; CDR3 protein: CASSAPGRGVYEQYF; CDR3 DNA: TGTGCCAGCAGCGCCCCGGGGAGAGGGGTCTACGAGCAGTACTTC
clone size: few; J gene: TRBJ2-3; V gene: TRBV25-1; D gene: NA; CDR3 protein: CASSASTDGTDTQYF; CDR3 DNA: TGTGCCAGCAGTGCCTCGACAGACGGCACAGATACGCAGTATTTT
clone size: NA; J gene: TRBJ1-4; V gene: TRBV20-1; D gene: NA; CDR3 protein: CSANLGWGANEKLFF; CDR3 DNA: TGCAGTGCGAACCTGGGGTGGGGGGCTAATGAAAAACTGTTTTTT
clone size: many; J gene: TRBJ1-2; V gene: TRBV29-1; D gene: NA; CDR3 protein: CSVEDRGLSFDYGYTF; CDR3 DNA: TGCAGCGTTGAAGATCGAGGGTTGTCGTTCGACTATGGCTACACCTTC